The sequence of this TCR beta chain was determined in a study of T cells after somatic rescue of genetic block (dated by TCRdb to the early 2020s). In the study overall: The study assessed how robust, over the long term, a T-cell system was when the system had developed through somatic rescue of a genetic block in T-cell development.

To prepare the library, the immunoSEQ multiplex PCR assay was applied. TCRdb obtained this table from immuneACCESS and retained in-frame rearrangements with V and J assigned. These tables miss some clones; where compared with another copy, unresolved V genes account for less than half of the shortfall, and the remainder is unexplained. The sample yields roughly 120,000 clones; over 80% were counted once. Less than 1.5% of the sample lies in the top ten. About this clone: The antigen it binds to is not known. No base quality values were provided; no much bigger clone lies one nucleotide off.

Relative to germline, V is missing 2 bases and J is missing 3 bases, with 3 bases of the junction outside any gene match. Based on the germline V gene, the CDR1 and CDR2 sequences are SGHAT and FQNNGV. The CDR3 runs 14 residues from the cysteine to the phenylalanine. Only the CDR3 region is kept as DNA, spanning 42 bases read in frame from base 1. The chain links TRBV11-2 with TRBJ1-1, and TRBD1 matches 7 of the central bases. Source material: peripheral blood mononuclear cells (PBMCs). The receptor's source is a young woman. This receptor carries the CDR3 CASSLYRGDTEAFF. In nucleotide form, the sequence is TGTGCCAGCAGCTTATACAGGGGTGACACTGAAGCTTTCTTT.